This T cell receptor beta chain originates from a study of blood T cell repertoires in COVID-19. The authors' processing: Estimation of nucleated cell counts was performed using reference gene primer amplification. The assay was immunoSEQ multiplex PCR, and TCRdb's table has in-frame clones only and misses some. V, J and clone size reflect that table, while D and trimming were determined from the DNA. Here the sample spans fewer than 400,000 clones, roughly 86% being singletons. The sample comprised peripheral blood. The clonotype originates from a human donor in a cohort sampled during active COVID-19.

CDR3 residues: CASSWVPGQGYLNEAFF. The CDR3 region has the DNA TGTGCCAGCAGTTGGGTACCGGGACAGGGATACCTAAATGAAGCTTTCTTT. The rearrangement joins TRBV28 to TRBJ1-1, with TRBD1 matching over 9 bases. The CDR3 loop spans 17 amino acids. Germline trimming cut 4 bases from V and 7 bases from J; bases unmatched to any gene: 16. Germline loops: CDR1 MDHEN, CDR2 SYDVKM.